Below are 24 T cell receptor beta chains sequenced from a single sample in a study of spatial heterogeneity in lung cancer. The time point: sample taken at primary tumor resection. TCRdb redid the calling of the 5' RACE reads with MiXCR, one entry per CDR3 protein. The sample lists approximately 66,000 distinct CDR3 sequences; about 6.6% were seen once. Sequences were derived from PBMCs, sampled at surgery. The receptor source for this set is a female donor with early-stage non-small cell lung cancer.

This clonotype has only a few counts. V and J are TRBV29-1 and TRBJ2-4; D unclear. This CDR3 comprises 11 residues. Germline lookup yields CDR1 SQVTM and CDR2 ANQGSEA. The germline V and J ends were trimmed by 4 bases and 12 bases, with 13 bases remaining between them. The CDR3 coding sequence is TGCAGCGTTGTGGAAGGATCACATCAGTACTTC. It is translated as CSVVEGSHQYF.

CDR3 region: CSVVNTGAKNEQFF. Here the CDR3 DNA reads TGCAGCGTTGTTAACACAGGGGCTAAGAATGAGCAGTTCTTC. This rearrangement joins TRBV29-1 to TRBJ2-1, with 7 bases matching TRBD1. After removal of 4 bases from V and 7 bases from J, the junction contained 10 bases not matched to a gene. Germline lookup yields CDR1 SQVTM and CDR2 ANQGSEA. The CDR3 is 14 amino acids.

CDR3 region: CASSPRQGGYEQYF. In DNA, the CDR3 is TGTGCCAGCTCACCACGACAGGGTGGGTACGAGCAGTACTTC. The rearrangement links TRBV18 to TRBJ2-7, with 7 bases that match TRBD1. This CDR3 spans 14 amino acids. V was clipped by 1 base and J by 4 bases; unmatched bases: 4. Germline V gene data show CDR1 as KGHSH and CDR2 as LQKENI.

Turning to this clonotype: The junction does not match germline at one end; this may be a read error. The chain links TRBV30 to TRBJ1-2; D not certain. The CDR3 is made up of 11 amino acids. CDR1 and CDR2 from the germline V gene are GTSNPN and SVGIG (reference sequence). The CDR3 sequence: CGWRDFYGYTF. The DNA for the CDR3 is TGTGGCTGGAGGGATTTCTATGGCTACACCTTC.

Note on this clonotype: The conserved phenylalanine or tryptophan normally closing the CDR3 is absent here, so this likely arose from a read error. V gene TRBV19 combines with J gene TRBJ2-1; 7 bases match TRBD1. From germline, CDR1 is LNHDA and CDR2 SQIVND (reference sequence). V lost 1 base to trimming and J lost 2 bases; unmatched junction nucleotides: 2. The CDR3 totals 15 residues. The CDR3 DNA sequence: TGTGCCAGTAGTATAGCAAGGGGGCCCTACAATGAGCAGTTCTCC. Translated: CASSIARGPYNEQFS.

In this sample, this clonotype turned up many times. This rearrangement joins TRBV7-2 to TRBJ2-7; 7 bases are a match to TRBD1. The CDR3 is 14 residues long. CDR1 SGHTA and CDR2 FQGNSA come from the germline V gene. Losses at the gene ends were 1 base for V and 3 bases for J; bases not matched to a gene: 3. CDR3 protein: CASSLVTGIYEQYV. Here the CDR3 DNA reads TGTGCCAGCAGCTTAGTGACAGGGATCTACGAGCAGTACGTC.

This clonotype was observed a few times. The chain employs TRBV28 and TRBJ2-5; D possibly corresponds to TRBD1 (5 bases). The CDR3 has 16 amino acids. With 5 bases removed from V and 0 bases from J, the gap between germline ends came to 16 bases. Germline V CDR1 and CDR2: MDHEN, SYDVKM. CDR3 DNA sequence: TGTGCCAGCAGTACCCCAACCCCAGGGTACCAAGAGACCCAGTACTTC. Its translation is CASSTPTPGYQETQYF.

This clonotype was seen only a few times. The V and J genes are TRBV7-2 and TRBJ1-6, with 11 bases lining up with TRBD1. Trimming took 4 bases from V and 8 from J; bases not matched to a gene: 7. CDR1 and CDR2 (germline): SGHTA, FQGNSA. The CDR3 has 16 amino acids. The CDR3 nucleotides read TGTGCCAGCAGCTCCGGGACAGGGGGTCGCCATTCACCCCTCCACTTT. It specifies CASSSGTGGRHSPLHF. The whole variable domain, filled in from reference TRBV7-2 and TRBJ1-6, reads GAGVSQSPSNKVTEKGKDVELRCDPISGHTALYWYRQSLGQGLEFLIYFQGNSAPDKSGLPSDRFSAERTGGSVSTLTIQRTQQEDSAVYLCASSSGTGGRHSPLHFGNGTRLTVT.

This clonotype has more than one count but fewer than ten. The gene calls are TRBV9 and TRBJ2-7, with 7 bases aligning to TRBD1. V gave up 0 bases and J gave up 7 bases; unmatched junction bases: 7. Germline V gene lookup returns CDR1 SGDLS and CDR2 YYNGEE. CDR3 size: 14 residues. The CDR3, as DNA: TGTGCCAGCAGCGTAGCTTCACAGGGGAGTGAGCAGTACTTC. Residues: CASSVASQGSEQYF.

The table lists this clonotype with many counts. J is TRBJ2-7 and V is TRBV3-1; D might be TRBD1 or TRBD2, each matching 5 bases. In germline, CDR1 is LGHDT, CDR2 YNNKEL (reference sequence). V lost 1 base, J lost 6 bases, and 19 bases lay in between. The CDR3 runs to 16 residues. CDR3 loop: CASSQAPYGGSIEQYF. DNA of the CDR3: TGTGCCAGCAGCCAAGCCCCGTATGGGGGATCCATCGAGCAGTACTTC.

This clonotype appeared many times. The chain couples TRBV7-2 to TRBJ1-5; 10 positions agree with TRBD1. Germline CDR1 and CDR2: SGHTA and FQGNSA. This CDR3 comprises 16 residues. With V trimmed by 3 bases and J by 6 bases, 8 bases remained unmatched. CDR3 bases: TGTGCCAGCAGCTTGACAGGGGGCGCGTATAGTCAGCCCCAGCATTTT. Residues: CASSLTGGAYSQPQHF.

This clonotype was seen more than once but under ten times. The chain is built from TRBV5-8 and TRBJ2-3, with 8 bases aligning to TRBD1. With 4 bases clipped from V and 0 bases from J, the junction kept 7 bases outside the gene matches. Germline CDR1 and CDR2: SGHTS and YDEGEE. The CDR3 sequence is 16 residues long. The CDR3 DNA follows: TGTGCCAGCAGCAGGGGGACAGGTGATAGCACAGATACGCAGTATTTT. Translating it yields CASSRGTGDSTDTQYF.

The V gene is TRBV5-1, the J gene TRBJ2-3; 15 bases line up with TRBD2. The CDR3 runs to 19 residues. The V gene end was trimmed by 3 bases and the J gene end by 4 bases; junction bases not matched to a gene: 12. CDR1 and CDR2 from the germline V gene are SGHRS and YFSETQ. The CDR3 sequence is CASSSAGTSGGPLSDTQYF. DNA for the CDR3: TGCGCCAGCAGCTCTGCCGGGACTAGCGGGGGGCCGCTTTCAGATACGCAGTATTTT.

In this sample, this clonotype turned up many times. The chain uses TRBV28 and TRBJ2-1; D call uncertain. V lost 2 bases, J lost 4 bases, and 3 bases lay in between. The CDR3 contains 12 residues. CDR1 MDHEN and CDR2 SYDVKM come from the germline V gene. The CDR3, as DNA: TGTGCCAGCAGTTTACTATACAATGAGCAGTTCTTC. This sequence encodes CASSLLYNEQFF.

The DNA for the CDR3 is TGTGCCAGCAGCCAAGATATGAGGGGAATTCAGTACTTC. Amino acid sequence: CASSQDMRGIQYF. The gene calls are TRBV3-1 and TRBJ2-4; tentatively, D is TRBD1 or TRBD2 (5 bases each). Trimming removed 0 bases from V and 10 bases from J, with 10 bases in between. This CDR3 is 13 amino acids long. From germline, CDR1 is LGHDT and CDR2 YNNKEL (reference sequence).

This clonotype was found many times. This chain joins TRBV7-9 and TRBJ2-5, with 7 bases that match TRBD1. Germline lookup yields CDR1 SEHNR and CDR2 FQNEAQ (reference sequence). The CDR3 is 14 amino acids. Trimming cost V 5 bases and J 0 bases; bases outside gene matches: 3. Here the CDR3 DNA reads TGTGCCAGCAGCCCGGACAGGTACCAAGAGACCCAGTACTTC. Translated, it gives CASSPDRYQETQYF. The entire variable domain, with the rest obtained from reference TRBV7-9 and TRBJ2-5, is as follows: DTGVSQNPRHKITKRGQNVTFRCDPISEHNRLYWYRQTLGQGPEFLTYFQNEAQLEKSRLLSDRFSAERPKGSFSTLEIQRTEQGDSAMYLCASSPDRYQETQYFGPGTRLLVL.

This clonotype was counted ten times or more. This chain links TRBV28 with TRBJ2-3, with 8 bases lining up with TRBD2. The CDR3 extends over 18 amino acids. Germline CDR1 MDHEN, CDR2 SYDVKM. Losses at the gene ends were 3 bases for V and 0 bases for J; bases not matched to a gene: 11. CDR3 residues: CASSFPNSGGLSTDTQYF. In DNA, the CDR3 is TGTGCCAGCAGTTTCCCCAACAGCGGGGGACTGAGCACAGATACGCAGTATTTT.

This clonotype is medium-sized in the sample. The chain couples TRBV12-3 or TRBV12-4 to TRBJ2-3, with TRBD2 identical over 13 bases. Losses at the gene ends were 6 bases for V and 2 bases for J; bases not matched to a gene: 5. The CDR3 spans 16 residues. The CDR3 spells CASRSGTSGITDTQYF. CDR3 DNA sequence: TGTGCCAGCAGATCAGGGACTAGCGGGATCACAGATACGCAGTATTTT.

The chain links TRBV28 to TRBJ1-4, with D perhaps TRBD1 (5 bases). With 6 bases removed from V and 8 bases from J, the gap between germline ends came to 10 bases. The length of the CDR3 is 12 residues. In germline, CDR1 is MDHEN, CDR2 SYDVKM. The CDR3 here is CASSQGGEKLFF. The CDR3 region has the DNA TGTGCCAGCAGCCAGGGCGGGGAAAAACTGTTTTTT.

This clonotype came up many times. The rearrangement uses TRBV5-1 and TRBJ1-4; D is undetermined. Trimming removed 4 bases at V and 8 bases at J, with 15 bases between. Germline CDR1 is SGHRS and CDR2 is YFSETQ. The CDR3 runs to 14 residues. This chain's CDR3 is CASSPGRDGEKLFF. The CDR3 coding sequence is TGCGCCAGCAGCCCCGGAAGGGATGGAGAAAAACTGTTTTTT.

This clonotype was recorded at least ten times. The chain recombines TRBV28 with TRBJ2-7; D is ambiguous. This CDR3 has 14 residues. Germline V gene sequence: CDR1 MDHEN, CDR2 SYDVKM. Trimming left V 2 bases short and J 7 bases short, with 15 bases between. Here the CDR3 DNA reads TGTGCCAGCAGTTTAACCTCCGAGTTTGGGGAGCAGTACTTC. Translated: CASSLTSEFGEQYF.

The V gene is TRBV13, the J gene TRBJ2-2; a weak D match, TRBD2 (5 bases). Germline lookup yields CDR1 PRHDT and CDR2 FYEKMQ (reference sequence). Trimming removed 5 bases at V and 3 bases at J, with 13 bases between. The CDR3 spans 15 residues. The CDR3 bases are TGTGCCAGCAGCCCCCCCTCCGGGGACACCGGGGAGCTGTTTTTT. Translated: CASSPPSGDTGELFF.

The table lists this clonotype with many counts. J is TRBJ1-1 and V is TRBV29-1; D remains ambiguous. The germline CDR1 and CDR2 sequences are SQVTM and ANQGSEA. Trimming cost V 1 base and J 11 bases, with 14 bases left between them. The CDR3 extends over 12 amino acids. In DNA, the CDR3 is TGCAGCGTTGAAGCCCCATCCGGGTTCGCTTTCTTT. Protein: CSVEAPSGFAFF.

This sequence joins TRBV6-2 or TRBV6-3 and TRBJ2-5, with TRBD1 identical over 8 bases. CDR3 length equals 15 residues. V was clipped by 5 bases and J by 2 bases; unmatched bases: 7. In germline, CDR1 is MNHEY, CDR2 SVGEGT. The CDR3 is CASSPDRGGQETQYF. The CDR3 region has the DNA TGTGCCAGCAGTCCCGACAGGGGTGGGCAAGAGACCCAGTACTTC.